This T cell receptor (beta chain) appears in the sequencing data of a study of blood T cell repertoires in COVID-19. Overall study: From the United States, Italy and Spain came samples of acute and convalescent COVID-19. Nucleic acid was either cDNA or gDNA, and it came from T cells, B-cell-depleted T cells, or PBMCs.

Original analysis: Cell counts per sample came from amplifying reference gene primers. Libraries were prepared by immunoSEQ multiplex PCR; TCRdb keeps only in-frame clonotypes and omits some of them. The V and J calls and clone size are taken from that table; D and trimming were inferred from the DNA. The sample has about 300,000 clones, around 80% seen once; the top ten hold about 1.2%. This TCR was sampled from a woman aged 50 to 60 with acute or convalescent COVID-19. Sequencing was carried out using peripheral blood.

For the CDR3, the DNA is TGCGCCAGCAGCCAAGCCGGGACAGGGAATCAGCCCCAGCATTTT. Protein: CASSQAGTGNQPQHF. The genes are TRBV4-1 and TRBJ1-5; 9 nucleotides match TRBD1. Per germline, CDR1 MGHRA and CDR2 YSYEKL. The CDR3 loop spans 15 amino acids. V shed 1 base, J shed 4 bases, and the junction held 2 bases outside the gene matches.